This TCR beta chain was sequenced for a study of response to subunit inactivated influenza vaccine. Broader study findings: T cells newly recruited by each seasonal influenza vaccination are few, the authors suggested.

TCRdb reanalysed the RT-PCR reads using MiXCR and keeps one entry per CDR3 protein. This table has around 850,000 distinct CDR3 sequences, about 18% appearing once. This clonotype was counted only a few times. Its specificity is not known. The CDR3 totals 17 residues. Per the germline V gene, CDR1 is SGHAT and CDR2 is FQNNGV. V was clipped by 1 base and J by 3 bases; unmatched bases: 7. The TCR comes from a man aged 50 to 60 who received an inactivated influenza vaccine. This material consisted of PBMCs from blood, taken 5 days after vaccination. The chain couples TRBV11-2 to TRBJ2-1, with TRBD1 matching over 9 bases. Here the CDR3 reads CASSLVLGQGSYNEQFF. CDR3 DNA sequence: TGTGCCAGCAGCTTAGTACTGGGACAGGGCAGCTACAATGAGCAGTTCTTC.